This T cell receptor beta chain was identified in a study of shared clonotypes between healthy human individuals. The protocol was immunoSEQ multiplex PCR, while the TCRdb copy is restricted to in-frame clones and leaves out a portion. The sample gives a few hundred thousand clones, 87% of which show up once; about 16% is in the top ten. V was pared by 3 bases and J by 3 bases, with 8 bases of the junction left unmatched. Germline V lookup: CDR1 SNHLY, CDR2 FYNNEI. CDR3 length: 17 amino acids. This TCR was sampled from a young man in good health. The sample consisted of memory CD8+ T cells sorted from blood. Described subset: CD45RO+ cells pooled with CCR7-negative TemRA cells. This chain connects TRBV2 to TRBJ2-3; 11 nucleotides align to TRBD2. CDR3 sequence: CASSESGGLADTDTQYF. The CDR3 DNA sequence: TGTGCCAGCAGTGAGTCTGGGGGACTAGCGGATACAGATACGCAGTATTTT. Drawing the rest from reference TRBV2 and TRBJ2-3, the complete variable domain is EPEVTQTPSHQVTQMGQEVILRCVPISNHLYFYWYRQILGQKVEFLVSFYNNEISEKSEIFDDQFSVERPDGSNFTLKIRSTKLEDSAMYFCASSESGGLADTDTQYFGPGTRLTVL.